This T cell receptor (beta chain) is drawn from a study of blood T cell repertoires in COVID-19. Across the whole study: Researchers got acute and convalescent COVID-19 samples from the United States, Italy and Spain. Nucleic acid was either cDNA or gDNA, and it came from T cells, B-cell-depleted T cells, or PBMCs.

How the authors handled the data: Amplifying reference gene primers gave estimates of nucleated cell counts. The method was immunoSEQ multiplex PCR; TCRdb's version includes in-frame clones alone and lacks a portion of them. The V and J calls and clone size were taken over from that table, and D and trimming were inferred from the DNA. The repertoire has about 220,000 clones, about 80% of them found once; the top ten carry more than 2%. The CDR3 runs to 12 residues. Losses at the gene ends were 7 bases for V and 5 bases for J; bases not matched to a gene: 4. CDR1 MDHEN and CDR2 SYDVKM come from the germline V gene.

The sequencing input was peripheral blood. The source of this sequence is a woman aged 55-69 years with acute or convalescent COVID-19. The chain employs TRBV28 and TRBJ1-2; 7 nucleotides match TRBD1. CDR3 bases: TGTGCCAGCACCCAGACAGGGTATGGCTACACCTTC. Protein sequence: CASTQTGYGYTF.